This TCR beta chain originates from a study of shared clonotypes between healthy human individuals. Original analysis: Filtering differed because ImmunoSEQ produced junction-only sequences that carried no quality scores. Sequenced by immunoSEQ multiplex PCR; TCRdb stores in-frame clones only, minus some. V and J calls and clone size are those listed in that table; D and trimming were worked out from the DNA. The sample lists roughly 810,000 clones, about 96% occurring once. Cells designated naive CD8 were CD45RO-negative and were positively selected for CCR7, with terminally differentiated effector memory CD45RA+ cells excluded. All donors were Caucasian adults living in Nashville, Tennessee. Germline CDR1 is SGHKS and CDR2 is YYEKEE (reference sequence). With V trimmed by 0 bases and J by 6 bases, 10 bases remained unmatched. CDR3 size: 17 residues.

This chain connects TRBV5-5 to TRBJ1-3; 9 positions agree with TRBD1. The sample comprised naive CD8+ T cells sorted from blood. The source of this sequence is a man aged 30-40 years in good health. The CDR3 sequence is CASSLGGYRGPLNTIYF. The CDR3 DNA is TGTGCCAGCAGCTTGGGAGGGTACAGGGGGCCGTTAAACACCATATATTTT.